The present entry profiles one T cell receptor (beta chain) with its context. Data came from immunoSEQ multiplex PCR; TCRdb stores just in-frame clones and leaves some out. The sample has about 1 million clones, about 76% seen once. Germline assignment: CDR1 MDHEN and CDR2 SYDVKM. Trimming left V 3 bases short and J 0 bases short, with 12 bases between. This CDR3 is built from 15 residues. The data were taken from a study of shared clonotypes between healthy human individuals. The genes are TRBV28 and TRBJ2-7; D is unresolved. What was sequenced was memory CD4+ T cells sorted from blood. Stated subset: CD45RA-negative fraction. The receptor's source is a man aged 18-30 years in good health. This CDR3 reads CASSFPQPTSYEQYF. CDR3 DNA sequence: TGTGCCAGCAGTTTCCCACAGCCCACCTCCTACGAGCAGTACTTC.